The clone carrying this T cell receptor (beta chain) has a handful of counts. This record comes from a study of blood T cell repertoires in COVID-19. On the study more broadly: COVID-19 samples from acute and convalescent phases originated in the United States, Italy and Spain. The cDNA or gDNA used as material had been derived from T cells, B-cell-depleted T cells, or PBMCs.

Enrollment of patients from Seattle took place during active infection, with longitudinal follow-up. The CDR3 is 13 residues long. In germline, CDR1 is SGHRS, CDR2 YFSETQ. V was shortened by 4 bases and J by 5 bases, with 13 bases between the two germline ends. As processed by the authors: Counts of nucleated cells, estimated from reference gene primer amplification, were obtained. Clones were read by immunoSEQ multiplex PCR, and TCRdb kept only the in-frame ones, dropping some. Clonal size and the V and J genes are those of that table, whereas D and trimming came from the DNA. The sample holds 200,000 to 250,000 clones, approximately 83% seen once.

The TCR sequence derives from a woman in her 30s with COVID-19, enrolled during active disease. Sequenced input: peripheral blood. The chain couples TRBV5-1 to TRBJ2-7; D might be TRBD2 (5 bases). In DNA, the CDR3 is TGCGCCAGCAGCAAGAAACTAGAGGACGAGCAGTACTTC. Amino acid sequence: CASSKKLEDEQYF. The full variable domain, its missing parts supplied by reference TRBV5-1 and TRBJ2-7, is KAGVTQTPRYLIKTRGQQVTLSCSPISGHRSVSWYQQTPGQGLQFLFEYFSETQRNKGNFPGRFSGRQFSNSRSEMNVSTLELGDSALYLCASSKKLEDEQYFGPGTRLTVT.